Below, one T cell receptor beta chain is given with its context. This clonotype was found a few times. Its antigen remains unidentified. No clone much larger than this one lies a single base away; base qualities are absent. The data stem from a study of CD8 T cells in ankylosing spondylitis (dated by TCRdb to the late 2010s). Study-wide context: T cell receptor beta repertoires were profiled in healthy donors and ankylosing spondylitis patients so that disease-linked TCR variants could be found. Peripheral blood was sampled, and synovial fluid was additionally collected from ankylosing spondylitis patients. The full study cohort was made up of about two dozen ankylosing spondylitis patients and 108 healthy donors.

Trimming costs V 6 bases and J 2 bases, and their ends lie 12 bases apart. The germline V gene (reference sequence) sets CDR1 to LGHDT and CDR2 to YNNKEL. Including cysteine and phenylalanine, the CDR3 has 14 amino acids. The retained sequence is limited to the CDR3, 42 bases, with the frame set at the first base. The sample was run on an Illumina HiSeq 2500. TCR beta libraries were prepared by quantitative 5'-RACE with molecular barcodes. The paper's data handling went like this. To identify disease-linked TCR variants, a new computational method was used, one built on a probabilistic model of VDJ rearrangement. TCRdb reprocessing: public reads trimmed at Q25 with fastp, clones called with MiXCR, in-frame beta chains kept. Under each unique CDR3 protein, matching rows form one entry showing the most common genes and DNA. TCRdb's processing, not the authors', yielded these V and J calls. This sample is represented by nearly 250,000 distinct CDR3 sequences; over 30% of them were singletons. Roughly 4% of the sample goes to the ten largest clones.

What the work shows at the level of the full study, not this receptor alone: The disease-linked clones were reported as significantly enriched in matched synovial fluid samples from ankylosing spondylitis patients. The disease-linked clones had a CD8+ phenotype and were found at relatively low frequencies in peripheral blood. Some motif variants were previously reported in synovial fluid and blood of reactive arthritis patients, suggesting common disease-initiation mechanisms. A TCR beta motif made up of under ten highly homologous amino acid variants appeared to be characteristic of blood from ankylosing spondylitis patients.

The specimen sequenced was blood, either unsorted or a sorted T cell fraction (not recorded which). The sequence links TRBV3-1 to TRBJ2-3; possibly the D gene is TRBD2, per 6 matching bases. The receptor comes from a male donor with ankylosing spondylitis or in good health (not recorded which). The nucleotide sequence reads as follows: TGTGCCAGCAGTTACGAGCGGGCCACAGATACGCAGTATTTT. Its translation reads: CASSYERATDTQYF.